This TCR beta chain was sequenced in a study of identical twins. A universal primer site arose from template switching, and cDNA bore unique molecular identifiers. TCRdb recomputed calls from the 5' RACE reads with MiXCR, one row per CDR3 protein. This sample has 1.5 million to 2 million distinct CDR3 sequences, with roughly a third found just once. General observations from the study: Out-of-frame beta sequences exhibited a weaker degree of excess twin sharing. Fewer insertions marked abundant cord blood beta clonotypes; young adult naive trended weakly, memory not at all.

The CDR3 runs to 15 residues. Germline CDR1 reads MGHRA; CDR2 reads YSYEKL. V lost 0 bases and J 1 base, leaving 10 bases between the germline ends. This clonotype has more than one count but fewer than ten. Its specificity is not known. The clonotype originates from a newborn girl in good health. Input material: cord blood. The V call is TRBV4-1, the J call TRBJ2-7, with D perhaps TRBD2 (6 bases). The CDR3 sequence: CASSQDTRGSYEQYF. In DNA form, the CDR3 reads TGCGCCAGCAGCCAAGATACACGGGGGTCCTACGAGCAGTACTTC.